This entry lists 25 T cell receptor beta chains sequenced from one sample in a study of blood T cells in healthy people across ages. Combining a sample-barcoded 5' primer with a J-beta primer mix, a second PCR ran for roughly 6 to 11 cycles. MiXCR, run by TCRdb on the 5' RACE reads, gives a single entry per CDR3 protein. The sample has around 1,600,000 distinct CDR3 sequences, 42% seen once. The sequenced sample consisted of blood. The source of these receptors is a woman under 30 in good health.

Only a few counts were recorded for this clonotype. Here the CDR3 reads CASSFGTGQGFYEQYF. CDR3 bases: TGTGCCAGCAGCTTTGGGACGGGACAGGGGTTCTACGAGCAGTACTTC. The chain joins TRBV11-2 to TRBJ2-7; 10 nucleotides line up with TRBD1. The CDR3 covers 16 residues. Germline V lookup: CDR1 SGHAT, CDR2 FQNNGV. The J segment lost 3 bases and the V segment lost 3 bases, leaving 8 bases of the junction unmatched.

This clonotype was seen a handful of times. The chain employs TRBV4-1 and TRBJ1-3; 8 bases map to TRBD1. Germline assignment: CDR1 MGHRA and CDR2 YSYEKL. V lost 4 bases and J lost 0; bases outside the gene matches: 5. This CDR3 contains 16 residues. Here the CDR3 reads CASSLRTGNSGNTIYF. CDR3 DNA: TGCGCCAGCAGCCTACGGACAGGGAACTCTGGAAACACCATATATTTT.

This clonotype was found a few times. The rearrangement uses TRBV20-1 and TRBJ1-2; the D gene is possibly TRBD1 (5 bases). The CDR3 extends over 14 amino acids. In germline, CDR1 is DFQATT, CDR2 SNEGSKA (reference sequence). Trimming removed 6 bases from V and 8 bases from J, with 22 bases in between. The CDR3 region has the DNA TGCAGTGCCCAACGGTCGCAGGGCCCCACAGGCTACACCTTC. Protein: CSAQRSQGPTGYTF.

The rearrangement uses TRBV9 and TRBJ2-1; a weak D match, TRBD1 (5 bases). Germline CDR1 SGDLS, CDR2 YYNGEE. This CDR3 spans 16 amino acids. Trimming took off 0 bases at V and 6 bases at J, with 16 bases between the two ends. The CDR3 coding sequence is TGTGCCAGCAGCGTAGATTTAAGGGGTTTGGGCAATGAGCAGTTCTTC. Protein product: CASSVDLRGLGNEQFF.

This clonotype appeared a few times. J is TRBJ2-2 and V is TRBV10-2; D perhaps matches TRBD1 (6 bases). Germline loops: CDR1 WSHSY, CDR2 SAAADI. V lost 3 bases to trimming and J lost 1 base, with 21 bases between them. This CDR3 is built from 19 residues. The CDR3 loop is CASSDQQGGRFRNTGELFF. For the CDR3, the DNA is TGCGCCAGCAGTGATCAACAGGGTGGTCGGTTTCGGAACACCGGGGAGCTGTTTTTT.

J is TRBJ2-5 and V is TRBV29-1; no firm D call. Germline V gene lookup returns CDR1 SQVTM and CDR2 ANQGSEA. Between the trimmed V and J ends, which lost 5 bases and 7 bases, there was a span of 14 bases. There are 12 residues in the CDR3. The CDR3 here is CSVLESTGTQYF. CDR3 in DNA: TGCAGCGTTCTTGAATCTACCGGGACCCAGTACTTC. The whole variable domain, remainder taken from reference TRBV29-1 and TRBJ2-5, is SAVISQKPSRDICQRGTSLTIQCQVDSQVTMMFWYRQQPGQSLTLIATANQGSEATYESGFVIDKFPISRPNLTFSTLTVSNMSPEDSSIYLCSVLESTGTQYFGPGTRLLVL.

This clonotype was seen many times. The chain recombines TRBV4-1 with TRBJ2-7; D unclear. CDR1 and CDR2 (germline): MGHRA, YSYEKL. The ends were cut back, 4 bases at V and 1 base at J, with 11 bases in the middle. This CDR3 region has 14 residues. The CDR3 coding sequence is TGCGCCAGCAGCCCGCGTTCTGAATCCTACGAGCAGTACTTC. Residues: CASSPRSESYEQYF.

The CDR3 is CASSLTKMNTEAFF. DNA for the CDR3: TGTGCCAGCAGCCTGACAAAGATGAACACTGAAGCTTTCTTT. This chain links TRBV7-9 with TRBJ1-1; D not resolved. CDR1 SEHNR and CDR2 FQNEAQ come from the germline V gene (reference sequence). The CDR3 contains 14 residues. V was pared by 5 bases and J by 0 bases, with 10 bases between. Full variable domain (outside the CDR3, taken from reference TRBV7-9 and TRBJ1-1): DTGVSQNPRHKITKRGQNVTFRCDPISEHNRLYWYRQTLGQGPEFLTYFQNEAQLEKSRLLSDRFSAERPKGSFSTLEIQRTEQGDSAMYLCASSLTKMNTEAFFGQGTRLTVV.

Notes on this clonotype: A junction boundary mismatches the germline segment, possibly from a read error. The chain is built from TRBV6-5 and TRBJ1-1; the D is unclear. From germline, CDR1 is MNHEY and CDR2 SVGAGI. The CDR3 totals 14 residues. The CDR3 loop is CASSDSFMNTEAFF. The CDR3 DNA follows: TGTGCCAGCAGTGACTCGTTTATGAACACTGAAGCTTTCTTT.

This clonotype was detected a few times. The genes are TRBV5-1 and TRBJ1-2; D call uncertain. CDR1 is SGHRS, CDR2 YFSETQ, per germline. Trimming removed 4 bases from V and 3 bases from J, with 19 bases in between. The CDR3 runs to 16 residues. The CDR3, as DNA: TGCGCCAGCAGCCGCGGTGTGGCGGGCGCAGACTATGGCTACACCTTC. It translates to CASSRGVAGADYGYTF.

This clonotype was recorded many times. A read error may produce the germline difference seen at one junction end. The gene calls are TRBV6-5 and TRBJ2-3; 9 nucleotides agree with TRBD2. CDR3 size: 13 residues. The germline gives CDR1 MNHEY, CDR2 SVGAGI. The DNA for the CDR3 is TGCGCCAGCAGGCGGGGGGGAACAGATACGCAGTATTTT. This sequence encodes CASRRGGTDTQYF.

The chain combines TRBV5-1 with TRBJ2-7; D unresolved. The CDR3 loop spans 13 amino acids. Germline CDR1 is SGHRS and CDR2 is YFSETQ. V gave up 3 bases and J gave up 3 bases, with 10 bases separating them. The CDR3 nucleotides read TGCGCCAGCAGCTCCGCCCCTTACTACGAGCAGTACTTC. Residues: CASSSAPYYEQYF.

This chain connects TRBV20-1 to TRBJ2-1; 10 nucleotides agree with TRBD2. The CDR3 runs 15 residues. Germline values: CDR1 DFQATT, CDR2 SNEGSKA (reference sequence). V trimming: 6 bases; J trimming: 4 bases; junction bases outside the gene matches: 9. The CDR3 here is CSALRTSGYYNEQFF. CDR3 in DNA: TGCAGTGCGTTAAGGACTAGCGGATATTACAATGAGCAGTTCTTC.

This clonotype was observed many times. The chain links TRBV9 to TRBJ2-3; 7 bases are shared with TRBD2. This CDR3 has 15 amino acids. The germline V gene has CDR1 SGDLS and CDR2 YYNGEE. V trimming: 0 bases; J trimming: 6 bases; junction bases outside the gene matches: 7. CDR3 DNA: TGTGCCAGCAGCGTAGTTGGGGGAGGGACCGATACGCAGTATTTT. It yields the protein CASSVVGGGTDTQYF.

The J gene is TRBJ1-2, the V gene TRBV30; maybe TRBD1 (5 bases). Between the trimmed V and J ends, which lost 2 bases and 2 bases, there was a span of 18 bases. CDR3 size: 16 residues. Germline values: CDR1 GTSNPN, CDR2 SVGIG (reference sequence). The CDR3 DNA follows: TGTGCCTGGAGTCAAGGGGCCACGGCGCGCAACTATGGCTACACCTTC. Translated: CAWSQGATARNYGYTF.

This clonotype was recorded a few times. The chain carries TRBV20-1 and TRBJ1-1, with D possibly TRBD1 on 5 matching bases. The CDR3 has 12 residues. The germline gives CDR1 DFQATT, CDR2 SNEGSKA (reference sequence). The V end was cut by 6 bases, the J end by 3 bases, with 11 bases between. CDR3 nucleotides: TGCAGTGCCGGACGGGGGGACACTGAAGCTTTCTTT. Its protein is CSAGRGDTEAFF.

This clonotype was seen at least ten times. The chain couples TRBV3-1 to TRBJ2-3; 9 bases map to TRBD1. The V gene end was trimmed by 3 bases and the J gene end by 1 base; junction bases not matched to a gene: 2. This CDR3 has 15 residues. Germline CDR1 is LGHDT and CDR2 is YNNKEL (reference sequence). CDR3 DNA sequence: TGTGCCAGCAGCCAGGACAGGGGCCGCACAGATACGCAGTATTTT. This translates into CASSQDRGRTDTQYF.

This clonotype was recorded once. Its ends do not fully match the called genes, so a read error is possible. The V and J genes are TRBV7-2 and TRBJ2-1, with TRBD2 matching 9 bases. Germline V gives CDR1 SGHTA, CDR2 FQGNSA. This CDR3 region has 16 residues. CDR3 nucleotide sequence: TGTGCCAGCAGCATCCCGACTAGCGGTCTCTACACTGAGCAGTTCTTC. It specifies CASSIPTSGLYTEQFF.

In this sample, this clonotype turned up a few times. The CDR3 bases are TGTGCCAGCAGCTTCCAATACGGGACGAATTACGAGCAGTACTTC. Protein: CASSFQYGTNYEQYF. This rearrangement joins TRBV11-1 to TRBJ2-7; D may correspond to TRBD1 or TRBD2 (5 bases each). This CDR3 comprises 15 residues. V lost 3 bases and J 4 bases, leaving 16 bases between the germline ends. Germline values: CDR1 SGHAT, CDR2 FQDESV (reference sequence).

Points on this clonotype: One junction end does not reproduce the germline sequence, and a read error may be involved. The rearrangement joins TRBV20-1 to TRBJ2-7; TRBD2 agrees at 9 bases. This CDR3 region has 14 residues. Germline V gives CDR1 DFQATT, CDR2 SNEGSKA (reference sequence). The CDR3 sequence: CSTRKPSGDYEQYF. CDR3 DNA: TGCAGTACTAGAAAGCCTAGCGGGGACTACGAGCAGTACTTC.

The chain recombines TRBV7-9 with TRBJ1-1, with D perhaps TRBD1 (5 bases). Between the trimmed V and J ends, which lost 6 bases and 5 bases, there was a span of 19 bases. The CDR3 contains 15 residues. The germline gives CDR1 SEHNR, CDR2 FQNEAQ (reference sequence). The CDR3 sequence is CASRPYGGGRTEAFF. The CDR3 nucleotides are TGTGCCAGCAGGCCATACGGGGGGGGAAGGACTGAAGCTTTCTTT.

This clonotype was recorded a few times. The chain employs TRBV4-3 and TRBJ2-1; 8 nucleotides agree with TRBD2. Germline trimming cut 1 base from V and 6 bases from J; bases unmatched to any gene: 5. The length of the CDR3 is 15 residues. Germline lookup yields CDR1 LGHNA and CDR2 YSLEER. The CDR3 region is CASSQVAGGGNEQFF. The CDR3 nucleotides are TGCGCCAGCAGCCAAGTTGCGGGGGGCGGCAATGAGCAGTTCTTC.

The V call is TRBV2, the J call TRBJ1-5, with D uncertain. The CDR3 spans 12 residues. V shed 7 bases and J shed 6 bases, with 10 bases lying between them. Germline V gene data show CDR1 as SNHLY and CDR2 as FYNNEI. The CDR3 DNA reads TGTGCCAGCAAGGAGGAAGGTCAGCCCCAGCATTTT. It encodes CASKEEGQPQHF. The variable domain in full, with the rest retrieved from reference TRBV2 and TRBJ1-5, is EPEVTQTPSHQVTQMGQEVILRCVPISNHLYFYWYRQILGQKVEFLVSFYNNEISEKSEIFDDQFSVERPDGSNFTLKIRSTKLEDSAMYFCASKEEGQPQHFGDGTRLSIL.

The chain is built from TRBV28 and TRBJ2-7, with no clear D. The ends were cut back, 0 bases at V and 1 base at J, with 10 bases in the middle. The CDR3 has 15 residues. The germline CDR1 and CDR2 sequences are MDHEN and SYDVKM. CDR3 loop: CASSLWDESSYEQYF. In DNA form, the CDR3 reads TGTGCCAGCAGTTTATGGGACGAGTCTTCCTACGAGCAGTACTTC.

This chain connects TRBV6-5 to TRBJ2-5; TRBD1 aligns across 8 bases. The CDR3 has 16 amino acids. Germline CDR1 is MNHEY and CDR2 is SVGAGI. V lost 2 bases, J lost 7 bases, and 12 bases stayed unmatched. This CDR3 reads CASSYLYGQGLGTQYF. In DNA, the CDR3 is TGTGCCAGCAGTTACCTCTACGGACAGGGCCTTGGGACCCAGTACTTC.